The rows below give T cell receptor beta chains drawn from one sample of a study of CD8 T cells in Susac syndrome. TCRdb used MiXCR to reprocess the immunoSEQ multiplex PCR reads, holding one entry per CDR3 protein. In the table there are 80,000 to 90,000 distinct CDR3 sequences, 85% to 95% of which are singletons. Sequenced sample: CD8+ T cells from PBMCs. The source of these receptors is a human donor with Susac syndrome. The CDR3 runs from the conserved cysteine through the conserved F or W. D genes are given only for firm matches. A clone size is listed for some rows: how often the clone was seen (once, few, many), or a class if it is expanded.

TGCAGTGCTAGAGCCCTAATCAGGGAAATACACGAGCAGTACTTC,CSARALIREIHEQYF,15,TRBJ2-7,.,.,TRBV20-1
TGTGCCACCAGTGATGCCCGGGACAGCACAGATACGCAGTATTTT,CATSDARDSTDTQYF,15,TRBJ2-3,.,.,TRBV24-1
TGCAGTGCTAGAGCGCGGGAAGAACTAAATGAGCAGTTCTTC,CSARAREELNEQFF,14,TRBJ2-1,once,.,TRBV20-1
TGTGCCAGCAGCTTAGGAAGGGATAGATACGAGCAGTACTTC,CASSLGRDRYEQYF,14,TRBJ2-7,.,.,TRBV7-8
TGTGCCAGCAGCTTGTACAGGGGTAGGTACGAGCAGTACTTC,CASSLYRGRYEQYF,14,TRBJ2-7,.,TRBD1,TRBV13
TGCGCCAGCAGCCAAGATTCAGAACCCTCCTACGAGCAGTACTTC,CASSQDSEPSYEQYF,15,TRBJ2-7,.,.,TRBV4-3
TGCAGTGCTAGAGATCCCACTAGCGGGAGCGACACCGGGGAGCTGTTTTTT,CSARDPTSGSDTGELFF,17,TRBJ2-2,.,TRBD2,TRBV20-1
TGCGCCAGCAGCTTGGGAGCCCTGGGACGGAACTATGGCTACACCTTC,CASSLGALGRNYGYTF,16,TRBJ1-2,.,.,TRBV5-1
TGCAGTGCTCAGCGGGAGATCTACAATGAGCAGTTCTTC,CSAQREIYNEQFF,13,TRBJ2-1,.,TRBD2,TRBV20-1
TGTGCCAGCAGCCCTGAGGGGGTGGAAGCCAAAAACATTCAGTACTTC,CASSPEGVEAKNIQYF,16,TRBJ2-4,.,.,TRBV13
TGTGCCAGCCGAATACAGGGGGCGCCTGGCTACACCTTC,CASRIQGAPGYTF,13,TRBJ1-2,.,TRBD1,TRBV5-5
TGTGCCAGCAGTTACAGTTACAAAAATGAGCAGTTCTTC,CASSYSYKNEQFF,13,TRBJ2-1,.,.,TRBV6-5
TGTGCCAGTAGTATAGGAGCAACTAACTATGGCTACACCTTC,CASSIGATNYGYTF,14,TRBJ1-2,.,.,TRBV19
TGTGCCACCAGAGGCCGATTCCGGGACAGGGAGAATAACACTGAAGCTTTCTTT,CATRGRFRDRENNTEAFF,18,TRBJ1-1,once,TRBD1,TRBV24-1
TGCGCCAGCAGCTTGAGGACAGGGTGGTTCCTGGACCGCGGGGAGCTGTTTTTT,CASSLRTGWFLDRGELFF,18,TRBJ2-2,.,TRBD1,TRBV5-1
TGTGCCAGCAGCCAAGGCCGGGAGGGGGGGAATGAGCAGTTCTTC,CASSQGREGGNEQFF,15,TRBJ2-1,once,TRBD2,TRBV4-2
TGTGCCAGCAGTACCGCGGACTTCAATCAGCCCCAGCATTTT,CASSTADFNQPQHF,14,TRBJ1-5,once,.,TRBV27
TGCAGCGCCCAGGCGGAAGCCGGATACACCGGGGAGCTGTTTTTT,CSAQAEAGYTGELFF,15,TRBJ2-2,.,.,TRBV29-1
TGTGCCACCACCTCCGGGACAGACCCCTCTGGGGCCAACGTCCTGACTTTC,CATTSGTDPSGANVLTF,17,TRBJ2-6,.,TRBD1,TRBV24-1
TGTGCCAGCAGTTTGGGTACGGGAGATACGCAGTATTTT,CASSLGTGDTQYF,13,TRBJ2-3,few,.,TRBV12-3/TRBV12-4
TGTGCCAGCAGTTTAGAGGCGGGGTCCTACAATGAGCAGTTCTTC,CASSLEAGSYNEQFF,15,TRBJ2-1,.,.,TRBV12-3/TRBV12-4
TGTGCCACCGGTATTGGTCATGGTCAGCCCCAGCATTTT,CATGIGHGQPQHF,13,TRBJ1-5,.,.,TRBV15
TGCAGTGCTATAGGACAGGGATTGGGCTACACCTTC,CSAIGQGLGYTF,12,TRBJ1-2,.,TRBD1,TRBV20-1
TGTGCCAGCAGCTTATCGTTCACCGGGGAGCTGTTTTTT,CASSLSFTGELFF,13,TRBJ2-2,.,.,TRBV7-9